These 18 T cell receptor beta chains originate from one sample sequenced in a study of blood T cell repertoires in COVID-19. The assay was immunoSEQ multiplex PCR, and TCRdb's table has in-frame clones only and misses some. This sample has roughly 200,000 clones, with less than 85% found just once. The sequencing sample was made of PBMCs or T cells enriched from blood (not recorded which). These receptors were obtained from a man aged 35 to 55 who had recovered from COVID-19.

The chain combines TRBV28 with TRBJ1-2, with D uncertain. Trimming pared 6 bases from V and 8 bases from J, leaving 16 bases between. CDR3 length equals 13 residues. Germline V gene sequence: CDR1 MDHEN, CDR2 SYDVKM. Written as DNA, the CDR3 is TGTGCCAGCAGCCTCGACCAATCGAGGGGCTACACCTTC. This translates into CASSLDQSRGYTF.

This chain uses TRBV19 with TRBJ1-5; 7 bases line up with TRBD1. The CDR3 spans 14 residues. The trim removed 3 bases at V and 1 base at J, leaving 0 bases unmatched. Germline CDR1 LNHDA, CDR2 SQIVND (reference sequence). DNA for the CDR3: TGTGCCAGTAGTATGGGACAGAGCAATCAGCCCCAGCATTTT. Translation gives CASSMGQSNQPQHF.

This chain joins TRBV27 and TRBJ2-1; 8 nucleotides agree with TRBD2. The CDR3 sequence is 17 residues long. J was trimmed by 0 bases and V by 7 bases; bases with no gene match: 11. Germline CDR1 MNHEY, CDR2 SMNVEV (reference sequence). This CDR3 reads CASNRDSLAVSYNEQFF. DNA for the CDR3: TGTGCCAGCAATCGAGATTCACTAGCGGTCTCCTACAATGAGCAGTTCTTC.

In DNA form, the CDR3 reads TGTGCCAGCAGCGGAGCGGGAGTCGGGACAGATACGCAGTATTTT. It yields the protein CASSGAGVGTDTQYF. This chain connects TRBV5-4 to TRBJ2-3, with 8 bases that match TRBD2. J was trimmed by 3 bases and V by 4 bases; bases with no gene match: 7. Germline V CDR1 and CDR2: SGHNT, YYREEE (reference sequence). The CDR3 length is 15 residues.

The rearrangement uses TRBV6-5 and TRBJ1-6; TRBD1 matches 7 bases. Trimming removed 6 bases from V and 7 bases from J; junction bases left unmatched: 6. This CDR3 is built from 14 residues. CDR1 MNHEY and CDR2 SVGAGI come from the germline V gene. This CDR3 reads CASRQGQQNSPLHF. The CDR3 bases are TGTGCCAGCAGGCAGGGACAGCAAAATTCACCCCTCCACTTT.

This sequence joins TRBV28 and TRBJ2-3, with TRBD2 matching over 14 bases. Germline V gene sequence: CDR1 MDHEN, CDR2 SYDVKM. V gave up 11 bases and J gave up 3 bases; unmatched junction bases: 4. The CDR3 is 14 residues long. Written as DNA, the CDR3 is TGTGCCTCCCGGACTAGCGGGAGGACAGATACGCAGTATTTT. This encodes CASRTSGRTDTQYF.

V gene TRBV7-6 combines with J gene TRBJ2-7; 9 bases align to TRBD2. V lost 5 bases, J lost 3 bases, and 11 bases stayed unmatched. CDR1 is SGHVS, CDR2 FNYEAQ, per germline. There are 16 residues in the CDR3. CDR3 DNA: TGTGCCAGCAGCGTAGGTTCGGGGCGGGAGGGCTACGAGCAGTACTTC. Residues: CASSVGSGREGYEQYF. Looking up the rest from reference TRBV7-6 and TRBJ2-7 gives the full variable domain: GAGVSQSPRYKVTKRGQDVALRCDPISGHVSLYWYRQALGQGPEFLTYFNYEAQQDKSGLPNDRFSAERPEGSISTLTIQRTEQRDSAMYRCASSVGSGREGYEQYFGPGTRLTVT.

The chain employs TRBV5-5 and TRBJ2-7; tentative D call: TRBD1 (5 bases). Germline V gene sequence: CDR1 SGHKS, CDR2 YYEKEE (reference sequence). V lost 0 bases, J lost 4 bases, and 8 bases lay in between. CDR3 size: 13 residues. The CDR3 sequence is CASSLAGNYEQYF. The CDR3 nucleotides read TGTGCCAGCAGCTTGGCAGGGAATTACGAGCAGTACTTC. Full variable domain (remainder filled in from reference TRBV5-5 and TRBJ2-7): DAGVTQSPTHLIKTRGQQVTLRCSPISGHKSVSWYQQVLGQGPQFIFQYYEKEERGRGNFPDRFSARQFPNYSSELNVNALLLGDSALYLCASSLAGNYEQYFGPGTRLTVT.

In the case of this clone: One end of the junction fails to match germline, which may point to a read error. The chain uses TRBV7-7 and TRBJ2-5, with D perhaps TRBD1 (6 bases). The CDR3 is 16 residues long. From germline, CDR1 is SSHAT and CDR2 FNYEAQ (reference sequence). The DNA of the CDR3 is TGTGCTAGCAGCTCAGGACCGACAGGACTCGGGGAGACCCAGTACTTC. Protein sequence: CASSSGPTGLGETQYF.

Details on this clone: This sequence may be a read error, since a much larger clone differs from it by one base. V usage is TRBV6-1 and J usage is TRBJ2-5; TRBD2 aligns across 10 bases. Germline V gives CDR1 MNHNS, CDR2 SASEGT. The trim removed 2 bases at V and 0 bases at J, leaving 0 bases unmatched. The CDR3 totals 15 residues. The CDR3 sequence is CASSELAGDQETQYF. The CDR3 DNA is TGTGCCAGCAGTGAACTAGCGGGAGACCAAGAGACCCAGTACTTC.

The rearrangement uses TRBV7-9 and TRBJ1-2; 7 bases are shared with TRBD1. V shed 3 bases, J shed 4 bases, and the junction held 5 bases outside the gene matches. CDR3 length: 14 residues. The germline CDR1 and CDR2 sequences are SEHNR and FQNEAQ (reference sequence). The CDR3 region is CASSLETGTYGYTF. CDR3 DNA sequence: TGTGCCAGCAGCTTGGAGACAGGGACCTATGGCTACACCTTC.

This clone was detected a few times. This specimen includes other DNA sequences encoding the same CDR3. J is TRBJ2-7 and V is TRBV24-1; 8 positions agree with TRBD1. V lost 4 bases to trimming and J lost 0 bases; unmatched junction nucleotides: 4. This CDR3 comprises 15 residues. CDR1 and CDR2 from the germline V gene are KGHDR and SFDVKD. DNA for the CDR3: TGTGCCACCAGTGACCCCGGACAGGGCTCCTACGAGCAGTACTTC. Translation gives CATSDPGQGSYEQYF.

This chain joins TRBV6-5 and TRBJ2-7; 9 positions agree with TRBD2. After removal of 5 bases from V and 1 base from J, the junction contained 3 bases not matched to a gene. The CDR3 spans 14 residues. Germline values: CDR1 MNHEY, CDR2 SVGAGI. The CDR3 sequence: CASSKTSGSYEQYF. The CDR3 region has the DNA TGTGCCAGCAGTAAGACTAGCGGATCCTACGAGCAGTACTTC.

This chain joins TRBV7-6 and TRBJ2-6; TRBD1 matches at 7 bases. Trimming cost V 5 bases and J 9 bases; bases outside gene matches: 7. The CDR3 is 14 amino acids. CDR1 SGHVS and CDR2 FNYEAQ come from the germline V gene. CDR3 DNA: TGTGCCAGCAGCCGGTGGACAGGCGTCAACGTCCTGACTTTC. It translates to CASSRWTGVNVLTF.

The CDR3 region is CATSRDSGGTYYEQYF. The DNA for the CDR3 is TGTGCCACCAGCAGAGATAGTGGCGGGACTTATTACGAGCAGTACTTC. The chain combines TRBV15 with TRBJ2-7, with D tentatively TRBD2 (6 bases). The CDR3 consists of 16 residues. Trimming took off 0 bases at V and 4 bases at J, with 16 bases between the two ends. Germline-derived CDR1 and CDR2 are LNHNV and YYDKDF (reference sequence).

This clone was counted between two and nine times. The chain has TRBV24-1 and TRBJ1-2; perhaps TRBD1 as D (5 bases). Germline V lookup: CDR1 KGHDR, CDR2 SFDVKD. Trimming took off 3 bases at V and 8 bases at J, with 12 bases between the two ends. This CDR3 has 13 amino acids. The CDR3 sequence is CATSDSRRGGYTF. CDR3 sequence (DNA): TGTGCCACCAGTGATAGCAGAAGGGGCGGCTACACCTTC.

The chain carries TRBV18 and TRBJ1-1, with D perhaps TRBD1 (6 bases). V gave up 3 bases and J gave up 2 bases, with 13 bases separating them. Germline V gives CDR1 KGHSH, CDR2 LQKENI. This CDR3 contains 15 residues. Written as DNA, the CDR3 is TGTGCCAGCTCACCGAATCAGGGGATCAACACTGAAGCTTTCTTT. This translates into CASSPNQGINTEAFF.

This sequence joins TRBV6-5 and TRBJ1-1; TRBD1 matches 7 bases. Looked up from germline, CDR1 is MNHEY and CDR2 is SVGAGI. The V segment lost 5 bases and the J segment 5 bases; nucleotides outside the gene matches: 5. CDR3 length: 13 amino acids. The chain's CDR3 is CASSRSRGTEAFF. CDR3 nucleotide sequence: TGTGCCAGCAGTAGGAGCAGGGGGACTGAAGCTTTCTTT.